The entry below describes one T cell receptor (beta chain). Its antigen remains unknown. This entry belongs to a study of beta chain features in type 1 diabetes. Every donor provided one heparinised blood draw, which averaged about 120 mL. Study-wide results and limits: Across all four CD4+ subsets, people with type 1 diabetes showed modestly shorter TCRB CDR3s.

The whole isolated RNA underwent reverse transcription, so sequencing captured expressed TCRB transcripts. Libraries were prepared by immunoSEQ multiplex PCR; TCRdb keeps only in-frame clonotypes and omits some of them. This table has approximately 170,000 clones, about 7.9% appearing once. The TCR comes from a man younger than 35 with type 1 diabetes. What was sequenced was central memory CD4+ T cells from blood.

The CDR3 DNA reads as TGTGCCAGCAGTTTGATCGGGAGCCAGCCCCAGCATTTT. This sequence encodes CASSLIGSQPQHF. V gene TRBV28 combines with J gene TRBJ1-5; D call uncertain. The CDR3 has 13 amino acids. CDR1 MDHEN and CDR2 SYDVKM come from the germline V gene. Trimming removed 3 bases from V and 7 bases from J, with 10 bases in between.